Sequencing of this T cell receptor beta chain was carried out in a study of T-cell reconstitution after alpha-beta-depleted transplantation in children. Germline assignment: CDR1 MDHEN and CDR2 SYDVKM. V gave up 3 bases and J gave up 11 bases, with 16 bases separating them. The CDR3 length is 14 residues. Notes on this clonotype: Antigen: not known.

Study-wide findings and caveats: It was surviving recipient T cells and thymic progenitors that gave some patients high TCRbeta diversity at day 60. Reportedly, alpha-beta T cells present about two months post-transplant originated from several hundred expanded clones of graft origin.

This sample's TCRbeta library carried unique molecular identifier barcodes. Via MiXCR, TCRdb re-called the PCR reads, giving one row per CDR3 protein. The repertoire holds fewer than 550,000 distinct CDR3 sequences, about a sixth seen once, with approximately 29% in the top ten. This TCR derives from a boy younger than two who had a stem cell transplant for Wiskott-Aldrich syndrome, so the T cells may come from the graft donor. The input for sequencing was PBMCs, mostly from graft donor cells, taken 360 days after TCRalphabeta/CD19-depleted stem cell transplant. The rearrangement joins TRBV28 to TRBJ1-4, with D possibly matching TRBD1 (5 bases). CDR3: CASSLGETLGKLFF. CDR3 DNA: TGTGCCAGCAGTTTGGGGGAAACTCTGGGGAAACTGTTTTTT.